These 20 T cell receptor beta chains were sequenced from one sample in a study of T cell responses to AZD1222 COVID-19 vaccine. TCRdb's table, derived via immunoSEQ multiplex PCR, lists solely in-frame clones and lacks some. The table shows around 140,000 clones, with 80% to 90% occurring only once. The sequences come from peripheral blood, collected on day 0 of AZD1222 vaccination. Source of these receptors: an adult in good health.

The chain employs TRBV5-4 and TRBJ2-1; D is unresolved. Trimming took off 0 bases at V and 6 bases at J, with 7 bases between the two ends. This CDR3 has 13 amino acids. Germline values: CDR1 SGHNT, CDR2 YYREEE (reference sequence). The CDR3 bases are TGTGCCAGCAGCTTGGACGACCGCAATGAGCAGTTCTTC. As protein: CASSLDDRNEQFF.

The rearrangement links TRBV9 to TRBJ1-6; 7 nucleotides line up with TRBD1. Trimming removed 4 bases from V and 1 base from J; junction bases left unmatched: 8. Germline V gene lookup returns CDR1 SGDLS and CDR2 YYNGEE. The CDR3 spans 17 residues. The CDR3 protein is CASSHDREGSYNSPLHF. CDR3 DNA: TGTGCCAGCAGCCATGACAGGGAGGGGTCCTATAATTCACCCCTCCACTTT.

The chain employs TRBV5-5 and TRBJ1-1; possible D gene TRBD1, 5 bases. The V end lost 1 base, the J end lost 11 bases, and 12 bases lay between the germline ends. The CDR3 runs to 12 residues. From germline, CDR1 is SGHKS and CDR2 YYEKEE (reference sequence). Here the CDR3 reads CASSLQDPGAFF. CDR3 nucleotide sequence: TGTGCCAGCAGCTTGCAGGACCCAGGGGCTTTCTTT.

J is TRBJ1-5 and V is TRBV10-3; TRBD1 might be the D (6 bases). The CDR3 runs 15 residues. Deletions cut 2 bases from V and 4 bases from J, with 12 bases between. From germline, CDR1 is ENHRY and CDR2 SYGVKD. In DNA form, the CDR3 reads TGTGCCATCAGTGAGCTGGGGACACCTAATCAGCCCCAGCATTTT. Protein sequence: CAISELGTPNQPQHF.

This chain joins TRBV2 and TRBJ1-1; possible D gene TRBD1, 5 bases. Per germline, CDR1 SNHLY and CDR2 FYNNEI. CDR3 length: 13 amino acids. Trimming removed 8 bases from V and 1 base from J, with 11 bases in between. CDR3: CASPSGRNTEAFF. The DNA of the CDR3 is TGTGCCAGCCCCTCAGGGCGGAACACTGAAGCTTTCTTT. Full variable domain (outside the CDR3, taken from reference TRBV2 and TRBJ1-1): EPEVTQTPSHQVTQMGQEVILRCVPISNHLYFYWYRQILGQKVEFLVSFYNNEISEKSEIFDDQFSVERPDGSNFTLKIRSTKLEDSAMYFCASPSGRNTEAFFGQGTRLTVV.

The V call is TRBV18, the J call TRBJ1-6; the D is unclear. This CDR3 is built from 13 residues. V lost 2 bases and J 9 bases, leaving 8 bases between the germline ends. The germline V gene encodes CDR1 KGHSH and CDR2 LQKENI. Written as DNA, the CDR3 is TGTGCCAGCTCACCAGGGAGGAGTTCACCCCTCCACTTT. Protein: CASSPGRSSPLHF.

V is TRBV27 and J is TRBJ2-1, with 7 nucleotides matching TRBD2. Germline-derived CDR1 and CDR2 are MNHEY and SMNVEV (reference sequence). The CDR3 runs to 16 residues. The V gene end was trimmed by 2 bases and the J gene end by 7 bases; junction bases not matched to a gene: 11. This chain's CDR3 is CASSLGAGGSRNEQFF. DNA for the CDR3: TGTGCCAGCAGTTTAGGGGCCGGGGGGTCTAGGAATGAGCAGTTCTTC.

The chain is built from TRBV18 and TRBJ2-3; D is undetermined. The CDR3 has 13 residues. CDR1 and CDR2 from the germline V gene are KGHSH and LQKENI. The V and J ends lost 0 bases and 5 bases respectively, with 6 bases between them. CDR3 bases: TGTGCCAGCTCACCACCTGGAGTAGATACGCAGTATTTT. This encodes CASSPPGVDTQYF.

This sequence joins TRBV5-1 and TRBJ2-7, with TRBD2 matching 9 bases. Per the germline V gene, CDR1 is SGHRS and CDR2 is YFSETQ. The CDR3 consists of 17 residues. J lost 4 bases, V lost 2 bases, and 13 bases had no gene match. Written as DNA, the CDR3 is TGCGCCAGCAGCTTCTCCGCGGGAGGGCCCATGGGGTACGAGCAGTACTTC. It yields the protein CASSFSAGGPMGYEQYF.

The chain recombines TRBV2 with TRBJ1-5; D might be TRBD1 (5 bases). Between the trimmed V and J ends, which lost 6 bases and 0 bases, there was a span of 12 bases. The CDR3 consists of 15 residues. CDR1 is SNHLY, CDR2 FYNNEI, per germline. The CDR3 DNA is TGTGCCAGCAGAGGAGGACAATATAGCAATCAGCCCCAGCATTTT. It specifies CASRGGQYSNQPQHF.

The chain couples TRBV6-5 to TRBJ1-5; a possible D gene is TRBD1 (5 bases). Germline V gene sequence: CDR1 MNHEY, CDR2 SVGAGI. Trimming stripped 2 bases from V and 0 bases from J, with 11 bases between. The CDR3 extends over 16 amino acids. CDR3 sequence: CASSYGGEGSNQPQHF. For the CDR3, the DNA is TGTGCCAGCAGTTACGGAGGGGAGGGTAGCAATCAGCCCCAGCATTTT.

This chain connects TRBV6-1 to TRBJ1-5; a possible D gene is TRBD1 (6 bases). Trimming removed 3 bases at V and 6 bases at J, with 12 bases between. Germline assignment: CDR1 MNHNS and CDR2 SASEGT. This CDR3 contains 14 residues. CDR3 coding DNA: TGTGCCAGCAGTGACGAAGGGGGGGCTCAGCCCCAGCATTTT. Its protein is CASSDEGGAQPQHF.

V and J are TRBV27 and TRBJ2-7; TRBD1 is a possible D gene (8 bases). CDR1 is MNHEY and CDR2 is SMNVEV in the germline V gene (reference sequence). The V end lost 5 bases, the J end lost 2 bases, and 13 bases lay between the germline ends. The CDR3 has 14 amino acids. The CDR3 DNA follows: TGTGCCAGCAGTCGGACAGGGAGGGCCTACGAGCAGTACTTC. This sequence encodes CASSRTGRAYEQYF.

This chain uses TRBV18 with TRBJ2-7; a possible D gene is TRBD2 (5 bases). This CDR3 has 14 residues. Germline-derived CDR1 and CDR2 are KGHSH and LQKENI. Trimming removed 5 bases at V and 0 bases at J, with 11 bases between. The CDR3 reads CASSSDYSSYEQYF. CDR3 nucleotide sequence: TGTGCCAGCTCATCCGACTATAGCTCCTACGAGCAGTACTTC.

V is TRBV6-5 and J is TRBJ2-7; possibly TRBD1 or TRBD2 for D (5 bases each). From germline, CDR1 is MNHEY and CDR2 SVGAGI. CDR3 length: 16 amino acids. The V and J ends lost 0 bases and 4 bases respectively, with 16 bases between them. In DNA form, the CDR3 reads TGTGCCAGCAGTTACTCGTCAGCGAAGGGACGGTACGAGCAGTACTTC. It codes for CASSYSSAKGRYEQYF.

The CDR3 is CASSFQGGGFTGANVLTF. CDR3 nucleotide sequence: TGTGCCAGCAGTTTTCAAGGGGGCGGTTTCACTGGGGCCAACGTCCTGACTTTC. This sequence joins TRBV27 and TRBJ2-6, with 7 bases aligning to TRBD1. The CDR3 loop spans 18 amino acids. V was clipped by 3 bases and J by 2 bases; unmatched bases: 10. Germline V gene data show CDR1 as MNHEY and CDR2 as SMNVEV (reference sequence).

This chain uses TRBV7-9 with TRBJ1-1; 11 positions match TRBD1. J was trimmed by 6 bases and V by 5 bases; bases with no gene match: 8. The CDR3 runs to 15 residues. The germline CDR1 and CDR2 sequences are SEHNR and FQNEAQ (reference sequence). CDR3 DNA sequence: TGTGCCAGCAGCCCACAGGGACAGGGGGGAGCTGAAGCTTTCTTT. As protein: CASSPQGQGGAEAFF.

The V call is TRBV11-3, the J call TRBJ1-1; TRBD1 matches at 7 bases. The junction had 5 bases not matched to a gene; V was cut back by 5 bases and J by 5 bases. The CDR3 covers 13 residues. Germline V CDR1 and CDR2: SGHNT, YENEEA. This chain's CDR3 is CASSEGTATEAFF. The CDR3 coding sequence is TGTGCCAGCAGCGAAGGGACAGCTACTGAAGCTTTCTTT.

The chain joins TRBV5-4 to TRBJ2-3, with a weak D call TRBD1 (6 bases). The germline V and J ends were trimmed by 4 bases and 6 bases, with 21 bases remaining between them. There are 16 residues in the CDR3. The germline V gene encodes CDR1 SGHNT and CDR2 YYREEE (reference sequence). CDR3 in DNA: TGTGCCAGCAGCGACCGAACAGGGATAGGGGGTGATACGCAGTATTTT. It specifies CASSDRTGIGGDTQYF.

This chain connects TRBV11-2 to TRBJ2-3; 8 bases match TRBD2. The J segment lost 6 bases and the V segment lost 1 base, leaving 3 bases of the junction unmatched. Germline lookup yields CDR1 SGHAT and CDR2 FQNNGV. CDR3 length: 14 residues. The CDR3 reads CASSLAGGLDTQYF. DNA for the CDR3: TGTGCCAGCAGCTTAGCGGGGGGGCTGGATACGCAGTATTTT.